The 6 T cell receptor beta chains below come from one sample, sequenced in a study of blood T cell repertoires in COVID-19. Method: immunoSEQ multiplex PCR; TCRdb's copy keeps in-frame clones and lacks some. This sample has about 120,000 clones, with roughly 84% found just once. Material for sequencing was peripheral blood. The receptors were sampled from a woman aged 70-85 years with acute or convalescent COVID-19.

This clone has just one count. V and J are TRBV6-5 and TRBJ1-3; D gene unclear. This CDR3 is built from 13 residues. Trimming left V 0 bases short and J 4 bases short, with 4 bases between. Germline CDR1 and CDR2: MNHEY and SVGAGI. Here the CDR3 reads CASSYSSGNTIYF. The CDR3 DNA reads TGTGCCAGCAGTTACTCGAGCGGAAACACCATATATTTT.

This chain uses TRBV19 with TRBJ2-2, with a weak D call TRBD2 (7 bases). This CDR3 spans 16 amino acids. In germline, CDR1 is LNHDA, CDR2 SQIVND (reference sequence). Trimming cost V 10 bases and J 4 bases, with 22 bases left between them. CDR3 region: CATTRIGGAVTGELFF. As DNA, the CDR3 is TGTGCCACCACGAGAATTGGGGGGGCCGTCACCGGGGAGCTGTTTTTT.

The table lists this clone with a count of one. The CDR3 sequence: CASRRANPNEKLFF. The CDR3 coding sequence is TGTGCCAGCAGGAGAGCGAATCCTAATGAAAAACTGTTTTTT. The chain combines TRBV2 with TRBJ1-4; no reliable D call. V lost 6 bases to trimming and J lost 3 bases, with 11 bases between them. CDR1 SNHLY and CDR2 FYNNEI come from the germline V gene. CDR3 length: 14 residues.

The V call is TRBV3-1 (or the pseudogene TRBV3-2), the J call TRBJ2-7; 9 nucleotides align to TRBD1. This CDR3 is 14 amino acids long. The trim removed 5 bases at V and 2 bases at J, leaving 4 bases unmatched. Germline-derived CDR1 and CDR2 are LGHDT and YNNKEL (reference sequence). The chain's CDR3 is CASSARQGAYEQYF. DNA for the CDR3: TGTGCCAGCAGCGCCCGACAGGGGGCCTACGAGCAGTACTTC.

The chain employs TRBV5-6 and TRBJ2-2; 10 bases line up with TRBD2. The CDR3 totals 16 residues. CDR1 is SGHDT, CDR2 YYEEEE, per germline. The J segment lost 7 bases and the V segment lost 3 bases, leaving 9 bases of the junction unmatched. The CDR3 region is CASSSRLAGRDGELFF. In nucleotides, the CDR3 is TGTGCCAGCAGCTCTAGACTAGCGGGTAGGGACGGGGAGCTGTTTTTT.

The chain uses TRBV7-8 and TRBJ2-7; D ambiguous. The V end was cut by 4 bases, the J end by 2 bases, with 3 bases between. Germline loops: CDR1 SGHVS, CDR2 FQNEAQ. The CDR3 spans 11 residues. CDR3 residues: CASSSTYEQYF. DNA for the CDR3: TGTGCCAGCAGCTCAACCTACGAGCAGTACTTC.